The 26 T cell receptor beta chains presented below share a single source sample, sequenced in a study of molecular identifiers for immune sequencing clone quantification. TCRdb itself ran the PCR reads through MiXCR, one entry per CDR3 protein. The sample contains some 70,000 distinct CDR3 sequences, 15% to 20% of which appear only once. The material sequenced was naive CD8+ T cells from blood, with Jurkat cell RNA spiked in. Subset of the sample: FACS-sorted CD8+CD4-CCR7+CD45RA+ naive T cells. The receptors originated from a human donor in good health. Some libraries in this study had Jurkat cell RNA spiked in.

This clonotype showed up just a few times. The V gene is TRBV27, the J gene TRBJ2-1, with D perhaps assigned TRBD1 or TRBD2 (5 bases each). Germline V gene sequence: CDR1 MNHEY, CDR2 SMNVEV (reference sequence). Trimming stripped 2 bases from V and 8 bases from J, with 13 bases between. The CDR3 contains 14 residues. The CDR3 sequence is CASSLGGVVYEQFF. The CDR3 DNA reads TGTGCCAGCAGTTTAGGGGGAGTTGTCTATGAGCAGTTCTTC.

In this sample, this clonotype turned up a few times. V usage is TRBV2 and J usage is TRBJ2-7, with D possibly TRBD1 on 7 matching bases. Germline V gives CDR1 SNHLY, CDR2 FYNNEI. V lost 0 bases, J lost 4 bases, and 10 bases lay in between. This CDR3 contains 14 residues. CDR3 DNA sequence: TGTGCCAGCAGTGAAGCGCCAGGGGGGTACGAGCAGTACTTC. This gives the protein CASSEAPGGYEQYF.

This clonotype was observed a handful of times. The chain links TRBV5-4 to TRBJ2-7; TRBD1 might be the D (6 bases). Germline loops: CDR1 SGHNT, CDR2 YYREEE (reference sequence). V was cut by 5 bases and J by 4 bases, with 13 bases left in between. CDR3 length: 13 amino acids. The CDR3 sequence is CASREDRRYEQYF. The CDR3 nucleotides are TGTGCCAGCAGAGAGGACAGACGATACGAGCAGTACTTC.

This clonotype occurred many times. The chain recombines TRBV29-1 with TRBJ1-5; TRBD1 matches 7 bases. V dropped 6 bases and J dropped 6; count of bases not matched to a gene: 14. The germline V gene has CDR1 SQVTM and CDR2 ANQGSEA. The CDR3 length is 15 residues. The CDR3 sequence is CSVRMFTGVPQPQHF. The CDR3 nucleotides read TGCAGCGTCCGAATGTTCACAGGGGTCCCTCAGCCCCAGCATTTT.

V is TRBV19 and J is TRBJ2-1; D might be TRBD1 or TRBD2, each matching 5 bases. The CDR3 totals 13 residues. Deletions cut 3 bases from V and 8 bases from J, with 11 bases between. Germline CDR1 is LNHDA and CDR2 is SQIVND (reference sequence). CDR3 DNA: TGTGCCAGTAGTATTCGGCAGGGAGATGAGCAGTTCTTC. This gives the protein CASSIRQGDEQFF.

This clonotype was found many times. The chain has TRBV7-9 and TRBJ1-3; D uncertain. The CDR3 has 15 amino acids. Trimming shortened V by 5 bases and J by 0 bases, and 11 bases separated the two germline ends. Germline-derived CDR1 and CDR2 are SEHNR and FQNEAQ (reference sequence). CDR3: CASSPKTDSGNTIYF. CDR3 DNA: TGTGCCAGCAGCCCTAAGACCGACTCTGGAAACACCATATATTTT. Full variable domain (outside the CDR3, taken from reference TRBV7-9 and TRBJ1-3): DTGVSQNPRHKITKRGQNVTFRCDPISEHNRLYWYRQTLGQGPEFLTYFQNEAQLEKSRLLSDRFSAERPKGSFSTLEIQRTEQGDSAMYLCASSPKTDSGNTIYFGEGSWLTVV.

The V gene is TRBV5-1, the J gene TRBJ2-7, with 10 bases aligning to TRBD2. The V gene end was trimmed by 3 bases and the J gene end by 3 bases; junction bases not matched to a gene: 3. Germline V lookup: CDR1 SGHRS, CDR2 YFSETQ. The CDR3 extends over 14 amino acids. CDR3 DNA sequence: TGCGCCAGCAGCTCTAGCGGGAGTTTCTACGAGCAGTACTTC. Amino acid sequence: CASSSSGSFYEQYF.

This clonotype was observed many times. The chain joins TRBV6-5 to TRBJ2-7, with D perhaps TRBD1 or TRBD2 (5 bases each). The CDR3 consists of 13 residues. Trimming removed 2 bases from V and 3 bases from J, with 8 bases in between. Looked up from germline, CDR1 is MNHEY and CDR2 is SVGAGI. The CDR3 loop is CASSYGTHYEQYF. CDR3 DNA: TGTGCCAGCAGTTACGGGACCCACTACGAGCAGTACTTC.

On this clonotype: This may arise from a read error, as a much more abundant clone is one base away. This chain uses TRBV27 with TRBJ1-2; D gene uncertain. Germline CDR1 MNHEY, CDR2 SMNVEV (reference sequence). CDR3 length equals 18 residues. Trimming pared 0 bases from V and 2 bases from J, leaving 19 bases between. The CDR3 loop is CASSLSPVEGVVNYGYTF. The CDR3 coding sequence is TGTGCCAGCAGTTTATCGCCGGTGGAAGGAGTAGTAAACTATGGCTACACCTTC.

The sample holds many counts of this clonotype. This chain joins TRBV6-5 and TRBJ2-1, with TRBD2 identical over 8 bases. This CDR3 spans 15 amino acids. CDR1 is MNHEY and CDR2 is SVGAGI in the germline V gene. V was clipped by 9 bases and J by 8 bases; unmatched bases: 15. The CDR3 nucleotides read TGTGCCAGTCTACCGCTAAGCGGGAGCCGAGATGAGCAGTTCTTC. The encoded protein is CASLPLSGSRDEQFF.

This clonotype has just a few counts. The V call is TRBV12-3 or TRBV12-4, the J call TRBJ1-2, with D tentatively TRBD1 (5 bases). Trimming left V 6 bases short and J 8 bases short, with 16 bases between. The CDR3 has 13 amino acids. The CDR3 nucleotides read TGTGCCAGCAGGGCCAGGGAGGTCGAAGGCTACACCTTC. This sequence encodes CASRAREVEGYTF.

The sample holds many counts of this clonotype. The gene calls are TRBV28 and TRBJ2-7; D perhaps matches TRBD2 (7 bases). The ends were cut back, 3 bases at V and 5 bases at J, with 11 bases in the middle. Germline assignment: CDR1 MDHEN and CDR2 SYDVKM. The CDR3 has 13 amino acids. CDR3 residues: CASSLGGGNEQYF. DNA for the CDR3: TGTGCCAGCAGTTTGGGGGGGGGCAACGAGCAGTACTTC.

The table lists this clonotype with a count of one. One end of the junction is discordant with germline, which a read error may explain. The chain combines TRBV6-5 with TRBJ2-1; maybe TRBD2 (6 bases). CDR1 and CDR2 (germline): MNHEY, SVGAGI. The CDR3 extends over 16 amino acids. The CDR3 reads CASSFLSGGSYNEQFF. The CDR3 region has the DNA TGTGCCAGCAGTTTCCTTAGCGGAGGCTCCTACAATGAGCAGTTCTTT.

Many counts were recorded for this clonotype. The chain couples TRBV27 to TRBJ2-3, with D perhaps matching TRBD1 or TRBD2 (7 bases each). V gave up 5 bases and J gave up 4 bases, with 13 bases separating them. The CDR3 is 14 residues long. The germline V gene encodes CDR1 MNHEY and CDR2 SMNVEV (reference sequence). The CDR3 DNA sequence: TGTGCCAGCAGTGCCCAGGGGGGGCCAGATACGCAGTATTTT. It yields the protein CASSAQGGPDTQYF.

This clonotype was found many times. The rearrangement links TRBV6-1 to TRBJ2-5, with D unresolved. Trimming left V 8 bases short and J 7 bases short, with 29 bases between. The germline V gene has CDR1 MNHNS and CDR2 SASEGT. CDR3 length: 17 residues. Written as DNA, the CDR3 is TGTGCCAGCTCATTCAGTGTACTCCCCCGCCGCAATGGGACCCAGTACTTC. It encodes CASSFSVLPRRNGTQYF.

As concerns this clonotype: One base away lies a much larger clone, so this may be a sequencing read error. The gene calls are TRBV10-2 and TRBJ2-7; D is ambiguous. Germline V gene sequence: CDR1 WSHSY, CDR2 SAAADI. The germline V and J ends were trimmed by 10 bases and 1 base, with 5 bases remaining between them. There are 10 residues in the CDR3. The CDR3 bases are TGCGCCACCCAGTCCTACGAGCAGTACTTC. The encoded protein is CATQSYEQYF.

Ten or more counts support this clonotype. The chain recombines TRBV10-3 with TRBJ1-2, with D hard to call. With 8 bases removed from V and 5 bases from J, the gap between germline ends came to 6 bases. The CDR3 sequence is 10 residues long. CDR1 and CDR2 (germline): ENHRY, SYGVKD. The DNA for the CDR3 is TGTGCCATCGGAGAGTATGGCTACACCTTC. It encodes CAIGEYGYTF.

This clonotype occurred many times. The genes are TRBV19 and TRBJ1-4; maybe TRBD1 (6 bases). CDR1 and CDR2 (germline): LNHDA, SQIVND (reference sequence). Trimming pared 5 bases from V and 4 bases from J, leaving 20 bases between. The CDR3 totals 17 residues. The CDR3 nucleotides are TGTGCCAGTAGTTCTGGACGACGACAGGCCAGTAATGAAAAACTGTTTTTT. Translating gives CASSSGRRQASNEKLFF.

Concerning this clonotype: A read error may be the cause here, since a much bigger clone is one base away. CDR3 amino acids: CSARALAGGDEQYF. The DNA of the CDR3 is TGCAGTGCTAGAGCACTAGCGGGAGGGGACGAGCAGTACTTC. The chain carries TRBV20-1 and TRBJ2-7; 13 positions agree with TRBD2. After removal of 1 base from V and 5 bases from J, the junction contained 2 bases not matched to a gene. The germline gives CDR1 DFQATT, CDR2 SNEGSKA (reference sequence). This CDR3 contains 14 residues.

This clonotype was observed many times. This chain connects TRBV20-1 to TRBJ2-7; TRBD1 might be the D (6 bases). This CDR3 has 14 amino acids. V was trimmed by 5 bases and J by 5 bases, leaving 19 bases between them. In germline, CDR1 is DFQATT, CDR2 SNEGSKA (reference sequence). As DNA, the CDR3 is TGCAGTGCTCGTGACATGGGACATTATAACGAGCAGTACTTC. Translation gives CSARDMGHYNEQYF.

This clonotype was recorded at least ten times. The chain uses TRBV27 and TRBJ2-7, with 8 bases lining up with TRBD1. Per the germline V gene, CDR1 is MNHEY and CDR2 is SMNVEV (reference sequence). V trimming: 4 bases; J trimming: 3 bases; junction bases outside the gene matches: 2. The CDR3 length is 13 residues. CDR3 residues: CASSSTGVYEQYF. In DNA form, the CDR3 reads TGTGCCAGCAGTTCGACAGGGGTCTACGAGCAGTACTTC.

This clonotype was counted at least ten times. This chain joins TRBV3-1 and TRBJ1-6; D is unresolved. Deletions cut 0 bases from V and 0 bases from J, with 6 bases between. CDR1 is LGHDT, CDR2 YNNKEL, per germline (reference sequence). The length of the CDR3 is 16 residues. The CDR3 sequence is CASSQEGTSYNSPLHF. For the CDR3, the DNA is TGTGCCAGCAGCCAAGAGGGCACCTCCTATAATTCACCCCTCCACTTT.

In its sample, this clonotype was seen many times. V usage is TRBV28 and J usage is TRBJ2-2; D unclear. V was trimmed by 2 bases and J by 4 bases, leaving 5 bases between them. Germline V gene data show CDR1 as MDHEN and CDR2 as SYDVKM. The CDR3 is 13 amino acids. The CDR3, as DNA: TGTGCCAGCAGTTTAGGGTTCACCGGGGAGCTGTTTTTT. Its protein product is CASSLGFTGELFF.

This clonotype was seen many times. The chain employs TRBV30 and TRBJ1-1; 7 bases are a match to TRBD1. V was clipped by 3 bases and J by 6 bases; unmatched bases: 4. Germline V lookup: CDR1 GTSNPN, CDR2 SVGIG (reference sequence). This CDR3 spans 12 amino acids. CDR3 sequence (DNA): TGTGCCTGGAGCCAGGGGGGCGCTGAAGCTTTCTTT. This gives the protein CAWSQGGAEAFF.

The sample holds a few counts of this clonotype. V gene TRBV13 combines with J gene TRBJ2-7; 7 bases are shared with TRBD1. The CDR3 has 14 residues. Trimming at V came to 5 bases and at J to 1 base, leaving 5 bases not matched to a gene. Germline assignment: CDR1 PRHDT and CDR2 FYEKMQ (reference sequence). The CDR3: CASSRKGQSYEQYF. CDR3 nucleotide sequence: TGTGCCAGCAGCCGGAAGGGACAGTCCTACGAGCAGTACTTC.

Sample share makes this clonotype medium-sized (0.01 to 0.1%). This chain links TRBV4-1 with TRBJ1-5; TRBD1 might be the D (5 bases). The CDR3 spans 16 residues. Germline loops: CDR1 MGHRA, CDR2 YSYEKL. V gave up 1 base and J gave up 1 base, with 11 bases separating them. Here the CDR3 DNA reads TGCGCCAGCAGCCAAGGACCAGGGTTCAGCAATCAGCCCCAGCATTTT. It codes for CASSQGPGFSNQPQHF.